This T cell receptor (beta chain) was sequenced during a study of T cell repertoires in cytomegalovirus infection. As for the study in general: From public TCR beta signatures came an indication of both CMV infection and matching HLA type.

MiXCR, applied by TCRdb to the reads, yields one record per CDR3 protein. The sample lists 900,000 to 950,000 distinct CDR3 sequences, more than 25% occurring once. Study-wide results and caveats: CMV-specific TCR beta clonotypes restricted by HLA-C were the ones dominating the ex vivo response.

From germline, CDR1 is SGHTA and CDR2 FQGNSA. CDR3 length equals 15 residues. The ends lost 4 bases at V and 0 bases at J; junction bases unmatched: 4. Worth noting for this clonotype: The antigen remains undetermined.

This chain uses TRBV7-2 with TRBJ2-3; TRBD1 aligns across 7 bases. This clonotype was obtained from a human donor in good health (CMV status not recorded). Some clones in this sample may be carry-over from other donors' samples. The sample here was cultured CD8+ T cells from PBMCs, taken from culture after CMV antigen stimulation. The CDR3 sequence is CASSWGTVSTDTQYF. CDR3 nucleotides: TGTGCCAGCAGCTGGGGGACAGTGAGCACAGATACGCAGTATTTT.